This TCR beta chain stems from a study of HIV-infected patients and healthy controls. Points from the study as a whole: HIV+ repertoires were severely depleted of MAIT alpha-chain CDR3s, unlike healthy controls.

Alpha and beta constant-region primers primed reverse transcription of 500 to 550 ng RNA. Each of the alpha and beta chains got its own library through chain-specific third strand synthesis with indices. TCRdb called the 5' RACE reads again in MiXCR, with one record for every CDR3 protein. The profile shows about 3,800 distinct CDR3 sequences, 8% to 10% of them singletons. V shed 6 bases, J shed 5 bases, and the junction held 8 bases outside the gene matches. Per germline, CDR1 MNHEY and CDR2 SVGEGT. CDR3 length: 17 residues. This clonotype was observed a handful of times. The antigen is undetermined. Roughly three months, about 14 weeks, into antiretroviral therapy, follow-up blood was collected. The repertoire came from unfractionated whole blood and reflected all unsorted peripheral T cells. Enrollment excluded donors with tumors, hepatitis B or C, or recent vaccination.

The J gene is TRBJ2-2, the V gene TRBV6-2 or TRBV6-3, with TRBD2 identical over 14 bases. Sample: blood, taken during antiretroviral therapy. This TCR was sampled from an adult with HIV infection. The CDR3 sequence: CASSRGLAGGRTGELFF. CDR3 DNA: TGTGCCAGCAGCCGCGGACTAGCGGGGGGTCGGACCGGGGAGCTGTTTTTT.